The rows below give T cell receptor beta chains drawn from one sample of a study of blood T cell repertoires in COVID-19. Here immunoSEQ multiplex PCR was the method, and the copy in TCRdb shows in-frame clones only, minus some. The data hold 100,000 or so clones, with approximately 86% observed a single time. The sequenced sample consisted of peripheral blood. The receptor set was obtained from a woman aged 55-69 years with acute or convalescent COVID-19. CDR3s include the opening cysteine and the closing phenylalanine or tryptophan. A D gene is named only where the DNA matches it firmly. For some rows the clone size is stated as once, few or many, or as a class when expanded; others skip it.

- | TRBV10-3 | - | CAITPGGSNEQFF
- | TRBV5-1 | - | CASSSGGSLLPYEQYF
- | TRBV4-2 | - | CASSQAGLNTGELFF
once | TRBV28 | TRBD1 | CASTLLTGISRNQPQHF
- | TRBV5-1 | - | CASSIAGQETQYF
- | TRBV7-9 | - | CASSLTPFNTGELFF
- | TRBV25-1 | TRBD2 | CASSTGGLIKADTQYF
once | TRBV7-8 | - | CASSLSGGREYGYTF
- | TRBV19 | - | CASTPGQLRLYGYTF
once | TRBV30 | - | CAWTRGGDTGELFF
- | TRBV7-7 | TRBD2 | CASSLGLASTEQFF
- | TRBV7-9 | - | CASSLSTLGETQYF
once | TRBV27 | - | CASSSTLSNYEQYF
- | TRBV3-1/TRBV3-2 | TRBD1 | CASRRQGANYGYTF
- | TRBV6-1 | - | CASSEAGLGARNTEAFF
- | TRBV24-1 | TRBD1 | CATSDLPTGVGTDTQYF
- | TRBV2 | - | CASRVTAYSGNTIYF
once | TRBV28 | TRBD1 | CASSLGTGRKEQYF
- | TRBV6-5 | TRBD1 | CASSYGLGQGLYEQYF
once | TRBV6-1 | - | CASSERGGDTIYF
- | TRBV19 | - | CASQRWGLPQHF
few | TRBV19 | - | CASSMRGPPGELFF
- | TRBV19 | TRBD1 | CASSIPPGQFYGYTF
- | TRBV28 | TRBD1 | CASRRGQGRNQPQHF
- | TRBV9 | TRBD1 | CASSASTGEYGYTF
- | TRBV15 | TRBD1 | CATSRSRQGFSNQPQHF
- | TRBV24-1 | - | CATRGRRQKNEKLFF
- | TRBV6-1 | - | CASSEMSAGTDTQYF
- | TRBV6-5 | - | CASITLDMYQETQYF
- | TRBV5-1 | TRBD1 | CASSLGDRGNSPLHF
few | TRBV15 | TRBD2 | CATSRDHTSGEQFF
- | TRBV19 | TRBD1 | CASSPTGDTGELFF
- | TRBV6-5 | TRBD1 | CATGTVNTEAFF
- | TRBV30 | - | CAWSVLGEQFF
- | TRBV18 | - | CASSPQQGDSNQPQHF
few | TRBV5-1 | TRBD1 | CASSLGTGGSQPQHF
- | TRBV12-5 | - | CASGTEGGGYGYTF
once | TRBV3-1/TRBV3-2 | TRBD1 | CASSHETGVAFF
- | TRBV27 | TRBD2 | CASTPIAGVIMSGANVLTF
- | TRBV2 | TRBD2 | CASLKREAPGDTQYF
- | TRBV18 | - | CASSLLGGENQPQHF
- | TRBV7-2 | TRBD2 | CASSPWGGRSSYNEQFF
- | TRBV4-1 | - | CASSVPGGNIQYF
- | TRBV5-5 | TRBD2 | CASSRLAGYNEQFF
- | TRBV18 | TRBD1 | CASAGTGPLEGYTF
- | TRBV2 | - | CASSLPGVNEQFF
- | TRBV5-1 | - | CASSLASLGTDTQYF
- | TRBV27 | - | CASSYGLRGNEQFF
few | TRBV4-1 | - | CASSQEGSGTSYNEQFF
- | TRBV9 | - | CASSEGHVENEQYF
- | TRBV2 | - | CASSGDSQNEKLFF
once | TRBV12-3/TRBV12-4 | - | CASSLSGSTEAFF
- | TRBV11-2 | - | CASSLSQGTRPFF
- | TRBV7-2 | - | CASSLLVNEQFF
once | TRBV11-1 | - | CASSSLRGGLGYTF
- | TRBV2 | - | CASRLGGAQGYTF
- | TRBV6-5 | TRBD1 | CASSYGAPGTGGKLFF
few | TRBV19 | - | CASSGPRNRLSGNTIYF
- | TRBV5-4 | - | CASSLGGQASYEQYF
- | TRBV20-1 | - | CSAPAALEQFF